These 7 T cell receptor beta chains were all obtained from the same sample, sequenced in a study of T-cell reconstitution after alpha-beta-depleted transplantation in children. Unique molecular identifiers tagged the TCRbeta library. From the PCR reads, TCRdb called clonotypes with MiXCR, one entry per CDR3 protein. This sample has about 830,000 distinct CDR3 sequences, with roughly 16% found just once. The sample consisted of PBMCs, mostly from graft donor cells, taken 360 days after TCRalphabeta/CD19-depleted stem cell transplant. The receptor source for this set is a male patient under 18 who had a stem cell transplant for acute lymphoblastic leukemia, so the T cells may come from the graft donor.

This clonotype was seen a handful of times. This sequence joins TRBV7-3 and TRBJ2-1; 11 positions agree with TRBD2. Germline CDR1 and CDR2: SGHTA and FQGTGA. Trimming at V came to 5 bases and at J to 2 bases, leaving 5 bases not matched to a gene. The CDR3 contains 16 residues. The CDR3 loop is CASSGSGRAPYNEQFF. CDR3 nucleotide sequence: TGTGCCAGCAGCGGTAGCGGGAGGGCACCCTACAATGAGCAGTTCTTC.

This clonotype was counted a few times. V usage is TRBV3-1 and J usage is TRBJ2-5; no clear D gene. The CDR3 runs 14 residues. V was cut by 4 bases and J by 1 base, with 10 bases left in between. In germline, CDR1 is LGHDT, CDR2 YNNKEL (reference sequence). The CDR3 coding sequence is TGTGCCAGCAGCCTATGGCCGATCCAAGAGACCCAGTACTTC. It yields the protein CASSLWPIQETQYF.

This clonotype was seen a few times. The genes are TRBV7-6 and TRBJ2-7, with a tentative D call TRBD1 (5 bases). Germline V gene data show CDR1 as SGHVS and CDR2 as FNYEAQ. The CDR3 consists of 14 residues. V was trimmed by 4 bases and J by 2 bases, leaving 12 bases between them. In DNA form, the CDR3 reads TGTGCCAGCAGCTCCCTGACAGACCCCTACGAGCAGTACTTC. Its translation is CASSSLTDPYEQYF.

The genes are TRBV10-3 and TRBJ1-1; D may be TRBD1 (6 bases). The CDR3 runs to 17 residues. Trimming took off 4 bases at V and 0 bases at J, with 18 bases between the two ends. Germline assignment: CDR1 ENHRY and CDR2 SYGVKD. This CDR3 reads CAISVSLLTGLNTEAFF. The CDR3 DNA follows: TGTGCCATCAGTGTATCCTTACTTACAGGGCTGAACACTGAAGCTTTCTTT.

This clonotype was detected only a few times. Here the CDR3 reads CASSRGETNQPQHF. CDR3 nucleotides: TGTGCCAGCAGCCGAGGGGAGACTAATCAGCCCCAGCATTTT. The chain carries TRBV7-9 and TRBJ1-5; D perhaps matches TRBD1 (5 bases). CDR3 length equals 14 residues. V lost 5 bases, J lost 4 bases, and 12 bases lay in between. Per the germline V gene, CDR1 is SEHNR and CDR2 is FQNEAQ (reference sequence).

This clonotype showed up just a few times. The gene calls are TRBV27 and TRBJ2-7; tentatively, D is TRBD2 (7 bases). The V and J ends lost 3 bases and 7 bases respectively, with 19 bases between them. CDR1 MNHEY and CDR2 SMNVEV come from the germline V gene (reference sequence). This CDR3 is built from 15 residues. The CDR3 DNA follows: TGTGCCAGCAGTTTCGGGGGCGGACGAGCGGGGGAGCAGTACTTC. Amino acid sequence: CASSFGGGRAGEQYF.

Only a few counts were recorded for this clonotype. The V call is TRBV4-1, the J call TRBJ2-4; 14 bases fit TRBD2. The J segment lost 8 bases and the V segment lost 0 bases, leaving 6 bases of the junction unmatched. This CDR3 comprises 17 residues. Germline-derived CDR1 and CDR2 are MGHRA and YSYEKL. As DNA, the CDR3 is TGCGCCAGCAGCCAAGATTGGGGACTAGCGGGAGTGTACATTCAGTACTTC. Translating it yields CASSQDWGLAGVYIQYF.